This entry is about one TCR beta chain. Its antigen is currently unknown. The CDR3 has 16 amino acids. V was shortened by 6 bases and J by 0 bases, with 18 bases between the two germline ends. The germline V gene has CDR1 MNHEY and CDR2 SMNVEV (reference sequence). These data are taken from a study of lymphopenia after photon versus proton radiotherapy. Some clones are missing from TCRdb's copy, which holds only in-frame ones; the method was immunoSEQ multiplex PCR. This sample has more than 25,000 clones, with around nine tenths found just once. Study results and limitations: In patients who died, overall survival fell as post-nadir TCR diversity dropped more. Under photons, naive T cells and diversity fell while effector/memory populations rose.

The receptor's source is a woman aged 55-70 years with cholangiocarcinoma. Some clones in this sample may be carry-over from other donors' samples. This chain connects TRBV27 to TRBJ2-7, with D tentatively TRBD1 (6 bases). The sequenced sample was peripheral blood, obtained from a patient treated with proton-based radiotherapy. Here the CDR3 DNA reads TGTGCCAGCAGGAGGACAGCAAGTCCAGTCTCCTACGAGCAGTACTTC. Its translation: CASRRTASPVSYEQYF.